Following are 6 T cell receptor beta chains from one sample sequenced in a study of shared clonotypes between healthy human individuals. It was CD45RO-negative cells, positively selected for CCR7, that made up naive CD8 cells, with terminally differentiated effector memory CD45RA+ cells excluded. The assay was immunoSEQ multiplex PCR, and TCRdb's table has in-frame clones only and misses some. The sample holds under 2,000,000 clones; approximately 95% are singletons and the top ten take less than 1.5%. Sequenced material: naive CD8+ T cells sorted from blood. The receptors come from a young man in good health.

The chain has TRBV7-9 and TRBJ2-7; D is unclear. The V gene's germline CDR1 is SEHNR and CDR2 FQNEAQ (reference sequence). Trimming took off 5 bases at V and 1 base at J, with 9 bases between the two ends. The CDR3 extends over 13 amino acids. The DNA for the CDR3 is TGTGCCAGCAGCATGGGCGGTTCCTACGAGCAGTACTTC. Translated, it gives CASSMGGSYEQYF.

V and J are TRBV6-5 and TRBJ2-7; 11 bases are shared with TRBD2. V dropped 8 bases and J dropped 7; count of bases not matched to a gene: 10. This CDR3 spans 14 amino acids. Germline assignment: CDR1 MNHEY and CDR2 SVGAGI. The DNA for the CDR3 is TGTGCCAGCCGATTACTAGCGGGAGTGAGAGAGCAGTACTTC. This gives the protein CASRLLAGVREQYF.

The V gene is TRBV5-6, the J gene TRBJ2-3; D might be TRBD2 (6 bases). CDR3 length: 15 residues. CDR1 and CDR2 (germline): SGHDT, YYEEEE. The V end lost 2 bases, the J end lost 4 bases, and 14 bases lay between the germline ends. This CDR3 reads CASSFKATRPDTQYF. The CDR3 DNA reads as TGTGCCAGCAGCTTCAAGGCGACTAGGCCAGATACGCAGTATTTT. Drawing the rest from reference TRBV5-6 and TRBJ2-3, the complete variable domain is DAGVTQSPTHLIKTRGQQVTLRCSPKSGHDTVSWYQQALGQGPQFIFQYYEEEERQRGNFPDRFSGHQFPNYSSELNVNALLLGDSALYLCASSFKATRPDTQYFGPGTRLTVL.

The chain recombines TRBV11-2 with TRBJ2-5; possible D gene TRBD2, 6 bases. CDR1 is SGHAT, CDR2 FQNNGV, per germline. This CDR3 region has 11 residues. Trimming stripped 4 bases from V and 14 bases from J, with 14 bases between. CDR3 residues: CASSSEGGSYF. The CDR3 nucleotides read TGTGCCAGCAGCTCGGAGGGTGGGTCTTACTTC. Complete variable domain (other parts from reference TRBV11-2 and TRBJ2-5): EAGVAQSPRYKIIEKRQSVAFWCNPISGHATLYWYQQILGQGPKLLIQFQNNGVVDDSQLPKDRFSAERLKGVDSTLKIQPAKLEDSAVYLCASSSEGGSYFGPGTRLLVL.

The CDR3 loop reads CASSYGTSTSYEQFF. The DNA for the CDR3 is TGTGCCAGCAGCTACGGGACTAGCACTTCGTATGAGCAGTTCTTC. This chain links TRBV7-2 with TRBJ2-1, with 9 bases identical to TRBD2. Germline assignment: CDR1 SGHTA and CDR2 FQGNSA. Germline trimming cut 4 bases from V and 8 bases from J; bases unmatched to any gene: 9. The length of the CDR3 is 15 residues. Variable domain in full (rest from reference TRBV7-2 and TRBJ2-1): GAGVSQSPSNKVTEKGKDVELRCDPISGHTALYWYRQSLGQGLEFLIYFQGNSAPDKSGLPSDRFSAERTGGSVSTLTIQRTQQEDSAVYLCASSYGTSTSYEQFFGPGTRLTVL.

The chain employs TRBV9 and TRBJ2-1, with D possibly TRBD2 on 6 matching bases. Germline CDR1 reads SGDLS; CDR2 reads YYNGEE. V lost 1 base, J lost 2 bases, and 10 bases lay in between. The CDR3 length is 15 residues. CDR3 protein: CASSVLERAYNEQFF. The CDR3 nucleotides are TGTGCCAGCAGCGTACTCGAGCGGGCCTACAATGAGCAGTTCTTC.